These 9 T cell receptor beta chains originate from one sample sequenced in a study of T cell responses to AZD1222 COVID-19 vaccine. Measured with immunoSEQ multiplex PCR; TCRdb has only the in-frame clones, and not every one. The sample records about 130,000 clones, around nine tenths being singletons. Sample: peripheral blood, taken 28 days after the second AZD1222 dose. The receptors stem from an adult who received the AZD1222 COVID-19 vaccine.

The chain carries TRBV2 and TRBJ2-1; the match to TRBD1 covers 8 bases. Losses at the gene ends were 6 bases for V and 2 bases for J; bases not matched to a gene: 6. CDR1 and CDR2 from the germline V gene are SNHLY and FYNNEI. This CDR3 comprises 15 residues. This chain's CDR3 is CASRAGTGPYNEQFF. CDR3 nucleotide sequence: TGTGCCAGCAGAGCCGGGACAGGACCCTACAATGAGCAGTTCTTC. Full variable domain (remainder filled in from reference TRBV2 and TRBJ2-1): EPEVTQTPSHQVTQMGQEVILRCVPISNHLYFYWYRQILGQKVEFLVSFYNNEISEKSEIFDDQFSVERPDGSNFTLKIRSTKLEDSAMYFCASRAGTGPYNEQFFGPGTRLTVL.

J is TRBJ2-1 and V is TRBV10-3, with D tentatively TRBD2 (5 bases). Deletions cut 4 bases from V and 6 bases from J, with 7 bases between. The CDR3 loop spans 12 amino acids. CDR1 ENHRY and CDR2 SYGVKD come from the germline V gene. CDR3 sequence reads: CAISVTTNEQFF. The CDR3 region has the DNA TGTGCCATCAGTGTGACTACCAATGAGCAGTTCTTC.

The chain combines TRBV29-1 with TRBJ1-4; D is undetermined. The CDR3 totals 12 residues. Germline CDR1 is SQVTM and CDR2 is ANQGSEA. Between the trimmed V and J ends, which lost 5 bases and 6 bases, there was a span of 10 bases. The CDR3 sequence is CSVLMGDEKLFF. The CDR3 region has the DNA TGCAGCGTTTTGATGGGAGATGAAAAACTGTTTTTT.

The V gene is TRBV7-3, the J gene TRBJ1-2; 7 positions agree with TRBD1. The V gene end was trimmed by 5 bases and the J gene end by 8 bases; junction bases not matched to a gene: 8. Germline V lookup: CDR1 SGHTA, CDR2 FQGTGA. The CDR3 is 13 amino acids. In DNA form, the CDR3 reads TGTGCCAGCAGCCCCGACAGGGTTAGGGGCTACACCTTC. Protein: CASSPDRVRGYTF.

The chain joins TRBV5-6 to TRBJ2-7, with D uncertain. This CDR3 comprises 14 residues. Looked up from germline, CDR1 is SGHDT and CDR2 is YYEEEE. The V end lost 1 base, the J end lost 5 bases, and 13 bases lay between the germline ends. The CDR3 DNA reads TGTGCCAGCAGCTTGCGTCGTAGGACCCACGAGCAGTACTTC. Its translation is CASSLRRRTHEQYF.

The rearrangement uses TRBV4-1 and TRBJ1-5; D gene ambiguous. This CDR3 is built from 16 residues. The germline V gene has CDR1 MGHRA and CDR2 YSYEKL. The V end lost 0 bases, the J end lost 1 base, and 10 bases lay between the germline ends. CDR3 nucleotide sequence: TGCGCCAGCAGCCAAGAATTCCAGATGAGCAATCAGCCCCAGCATTTT. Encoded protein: CASSQEFQMSNQPQHF.

The CDR3, as DNA: TGTGCCAGCAGCTCTGCGGGGGGCGTAGAGACCCAGTACTTC. Amino acid sequence: CASSSAGGVETQYF. The rearrangement links TRBV11-2 to TRBJ2-5, with 8 positions matching TRBD2. With 4 bases clipped from V and 4 bases from J, the junction kept 5 bases outside the gene matches. The germline V gene encodes CDR1 SGHAT and CDR2 FQNNGV. This CDR3 has 14 residues. The full variable domain, its missing parts supplied by reference TRBV11-2 and TRBJ2-5, is EAGVAQSPRYKIIEKRQSVAFWCNPISGHATLYWYQQILGQGPKLLIQFQNNGVVDDSQLPKDRFSAERLKGVDSTLKIQPAKLEDSAVYLCASSSAGGVETQYFGPGTRLLVL.

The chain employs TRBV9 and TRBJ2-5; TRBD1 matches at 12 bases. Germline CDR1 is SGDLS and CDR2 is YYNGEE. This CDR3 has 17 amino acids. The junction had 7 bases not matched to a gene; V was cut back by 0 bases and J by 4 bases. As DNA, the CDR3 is TGTGCCAGCAGCGTAGGGGTGGGACAGGGGGCTACAGAGACCCAGTACTTC. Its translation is CASSVGVGQGATETQYF. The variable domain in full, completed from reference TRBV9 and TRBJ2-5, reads DSGVTQTPKHLITATGQRVTLRCSPRSGDLSVYWYQQSLDQGLQFLIQYYNGEERAKGNILERFSAQQFPDLHSELNLSSLELGDSALYFCASSVGVGQGATETQYFGPGTRLLVL.

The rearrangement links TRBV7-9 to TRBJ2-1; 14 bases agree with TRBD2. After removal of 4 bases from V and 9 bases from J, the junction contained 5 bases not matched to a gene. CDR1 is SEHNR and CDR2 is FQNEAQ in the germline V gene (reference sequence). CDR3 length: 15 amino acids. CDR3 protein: CASSSRTSGRSEQFF. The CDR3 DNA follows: TGTGCCAGCAGCTCCCGGACTAGCGGGAGGAGTGAGCAGTTCTTC. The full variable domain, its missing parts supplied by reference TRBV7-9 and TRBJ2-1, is DTGVSQNPRHKITKRGQNVTFRCDPISEHNRLYWYRQTLGQGPEFLTYFQNEAQLEKSRLLSDRFSAERPKGSFSTLEIQRTEQGDSAMYLCASSSRTSGRSEQFFGPGTRLTVL.